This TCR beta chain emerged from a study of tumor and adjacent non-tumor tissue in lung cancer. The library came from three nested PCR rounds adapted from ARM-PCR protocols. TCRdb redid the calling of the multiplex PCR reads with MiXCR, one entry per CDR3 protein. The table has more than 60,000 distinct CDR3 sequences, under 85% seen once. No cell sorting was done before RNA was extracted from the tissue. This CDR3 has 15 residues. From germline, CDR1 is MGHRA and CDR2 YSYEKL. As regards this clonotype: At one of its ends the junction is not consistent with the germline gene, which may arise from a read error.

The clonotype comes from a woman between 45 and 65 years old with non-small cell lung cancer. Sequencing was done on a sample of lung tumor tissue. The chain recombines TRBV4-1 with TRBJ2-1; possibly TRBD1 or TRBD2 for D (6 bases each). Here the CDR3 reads CVSSHDRGRSNEQFF. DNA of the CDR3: TGCGTCAGCAGCCACGACCGGGGGCGCTCCAATGAGCAGTTCTTC.